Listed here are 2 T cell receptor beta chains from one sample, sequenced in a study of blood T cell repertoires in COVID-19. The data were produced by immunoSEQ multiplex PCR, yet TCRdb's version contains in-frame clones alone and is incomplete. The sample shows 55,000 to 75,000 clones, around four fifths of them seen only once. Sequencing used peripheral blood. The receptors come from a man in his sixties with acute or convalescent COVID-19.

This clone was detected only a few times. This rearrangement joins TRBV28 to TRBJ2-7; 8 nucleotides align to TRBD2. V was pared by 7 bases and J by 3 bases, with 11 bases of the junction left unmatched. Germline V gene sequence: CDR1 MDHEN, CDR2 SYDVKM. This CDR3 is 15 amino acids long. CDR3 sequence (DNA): TGTGCCAGCACCCCCGGCCGGGCGGGAGGCTACGAGCAGTACTTC. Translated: CASTPGRAGGYEQYF.

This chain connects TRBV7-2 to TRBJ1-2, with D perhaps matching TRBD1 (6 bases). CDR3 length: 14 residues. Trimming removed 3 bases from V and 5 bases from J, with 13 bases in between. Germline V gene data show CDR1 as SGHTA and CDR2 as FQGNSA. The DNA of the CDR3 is TGTGCCAGCAGCTTGATGAGACAGGAATATGGCTACACCTTC. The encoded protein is CASSLMRQEYGYTF.